This T cell receptor beta chain was observed in a study of T cell changes during pregnancy in multiple sclerosis. CDR1 is SNHLY and CDR2 is FYNNEI in the germline V gene. The CDR3 extends over 14 amino acids. Between the trimmed V and J ends, which lost 9 bases and 0 bases, there was a span of 14 bases. Some clones are missing from TCRdb's copy, which holds only in-frame ones; the method was immunoSEQ multiplex PCR. This sample has approximately 50,000 clones, with around 94% found just once. The clonotype comes from a female donor with multiple sclerosis, enrolled in a pregnancy study. Here the sequenced sample was CD4+ T cells from peripheral blood mononuclear cells, taken in the third trimester of pregnancy. The chain employs TRBV2 and TRBJ1-1, with D possibly being TRBD1 (5 bases). The CDR3, as DNA: TGTGCCAGTACATCCCGACAGATGAACACTGAAGCTTTCTTT. Protein sequence: CASTSRQMNTEAFF.